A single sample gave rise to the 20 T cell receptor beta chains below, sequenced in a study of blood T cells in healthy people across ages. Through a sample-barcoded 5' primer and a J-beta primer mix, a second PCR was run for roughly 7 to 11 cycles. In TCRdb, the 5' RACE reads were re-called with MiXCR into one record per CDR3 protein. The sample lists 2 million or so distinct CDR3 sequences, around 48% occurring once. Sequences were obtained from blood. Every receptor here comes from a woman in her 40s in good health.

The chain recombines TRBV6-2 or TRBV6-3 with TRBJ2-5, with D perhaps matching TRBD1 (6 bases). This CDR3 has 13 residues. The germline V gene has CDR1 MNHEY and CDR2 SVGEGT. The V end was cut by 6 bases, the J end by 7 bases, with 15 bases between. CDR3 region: CASSTRQAGTQYF. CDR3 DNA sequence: TGTGCCAGCAGCACACGACAGGCGGGGACCCAGTACTTC.

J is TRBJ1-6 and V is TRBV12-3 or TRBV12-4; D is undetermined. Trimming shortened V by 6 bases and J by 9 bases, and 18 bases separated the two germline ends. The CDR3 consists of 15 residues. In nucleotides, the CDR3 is TGTGCCAGCAGCCCCACGTATCCCGGTAGTTCACCCCTCCACTTT. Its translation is CASSPTYPGSSPLHF.

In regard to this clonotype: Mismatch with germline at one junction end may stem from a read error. CDR3 coding DNA: TGCCGTGCTAGAGATAAAGGGCAACTCCTTCTCTACGAGCAGTACTTC. Its protein is CRARDKGQLLLYEQYF. The chain is built from TRBV20-1 and TRBJ2-7; D gene uncertain. Per germline, CDR1 DFQATT and CDR2 SNEGSKA (reference sequence). This CDR3 has 16 residues.

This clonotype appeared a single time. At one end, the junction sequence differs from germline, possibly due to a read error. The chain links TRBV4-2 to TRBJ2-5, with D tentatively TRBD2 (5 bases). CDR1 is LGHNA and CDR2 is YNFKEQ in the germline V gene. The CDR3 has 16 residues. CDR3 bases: TGTGCCAGCAGTCAAGGTCCGGATGTCAGCGGAGAGACCCAGTACTTC. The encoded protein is CASSQGPDVSGETQYF.

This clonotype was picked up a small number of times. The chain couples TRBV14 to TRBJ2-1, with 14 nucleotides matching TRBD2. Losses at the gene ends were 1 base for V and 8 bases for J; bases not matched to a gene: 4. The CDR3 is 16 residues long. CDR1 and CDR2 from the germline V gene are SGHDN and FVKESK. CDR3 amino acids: CASSQATSGGAHEQFF. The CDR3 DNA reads TGTGCCAGCAGCCAAGCGACTAGCGGGGGGGCCCATGAGCAGTTCTTC.

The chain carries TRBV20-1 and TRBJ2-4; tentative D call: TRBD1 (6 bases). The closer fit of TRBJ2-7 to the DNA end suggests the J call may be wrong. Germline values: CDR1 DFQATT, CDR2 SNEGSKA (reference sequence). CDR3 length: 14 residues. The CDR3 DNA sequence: TGCAGTGCCGATATTCCAGGACAGAGGCACGAGCAGTACTTC. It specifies CSADIPGQRHEQYF.

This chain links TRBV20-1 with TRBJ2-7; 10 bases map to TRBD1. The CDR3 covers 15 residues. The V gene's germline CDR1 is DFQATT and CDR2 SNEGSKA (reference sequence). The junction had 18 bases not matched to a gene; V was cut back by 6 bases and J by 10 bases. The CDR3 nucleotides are TGCAGTGCCACCCCTAGACAGGGGGCGATTGGGGCCCAGTACTTC. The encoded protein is CSATPRQGAIGAQYF.

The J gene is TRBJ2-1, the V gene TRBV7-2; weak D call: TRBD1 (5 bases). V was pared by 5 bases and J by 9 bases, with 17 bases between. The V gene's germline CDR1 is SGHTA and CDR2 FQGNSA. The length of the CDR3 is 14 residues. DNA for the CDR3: TGTGCCAGCAGCCCCCTCCAGGGAAGGGTTGAGCAGTTCTTC. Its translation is CASSPLQGRVEQFF.

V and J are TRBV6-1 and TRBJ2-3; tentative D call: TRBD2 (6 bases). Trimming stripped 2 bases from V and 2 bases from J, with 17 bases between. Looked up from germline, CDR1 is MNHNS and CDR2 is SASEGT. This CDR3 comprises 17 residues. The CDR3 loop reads CASSEPRWRDSTDTQYF. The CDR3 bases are TGTGCCAGCAGTGAACCCCGCTGGAGGGACTCCACAGATACGCAGTATTTT.

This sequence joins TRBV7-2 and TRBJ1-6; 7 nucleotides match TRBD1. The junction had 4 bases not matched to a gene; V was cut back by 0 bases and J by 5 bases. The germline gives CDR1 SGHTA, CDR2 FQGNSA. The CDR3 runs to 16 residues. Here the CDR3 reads CASSLAAGTDNSPLHF. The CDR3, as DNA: TGTGCCAGCAGCTTAGCCGCTGGGACAGATAATTCACCCCTCCACTTT.

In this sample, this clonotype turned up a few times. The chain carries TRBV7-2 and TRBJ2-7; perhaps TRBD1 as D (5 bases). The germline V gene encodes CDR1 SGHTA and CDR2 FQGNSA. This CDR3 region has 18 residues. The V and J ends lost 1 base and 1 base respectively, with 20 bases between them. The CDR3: CASSLDFARTPASYEQYF. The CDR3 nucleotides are TGTGCCAGCAGCTTAGATTTTGCTAGGACACCCGCGTCCTACGAGCAGTACTTC.

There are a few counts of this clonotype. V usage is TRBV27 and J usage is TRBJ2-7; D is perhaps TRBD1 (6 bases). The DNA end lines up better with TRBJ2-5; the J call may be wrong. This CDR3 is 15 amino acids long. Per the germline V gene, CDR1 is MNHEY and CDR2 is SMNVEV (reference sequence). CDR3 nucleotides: TGTGCCAGCAGTTTTGGGATAACAGGGCTACAGACCCAGTACTTC. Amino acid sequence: CASSFGITGLQTQYF.

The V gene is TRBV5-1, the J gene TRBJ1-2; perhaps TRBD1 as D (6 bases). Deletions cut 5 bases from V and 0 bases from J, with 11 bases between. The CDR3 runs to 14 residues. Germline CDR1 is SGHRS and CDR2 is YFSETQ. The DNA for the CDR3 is TGCGCCAGCAGTCGACAGGAAGCTAACTATGGCTACACCTTC. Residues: CASSRQEANYGYTF.

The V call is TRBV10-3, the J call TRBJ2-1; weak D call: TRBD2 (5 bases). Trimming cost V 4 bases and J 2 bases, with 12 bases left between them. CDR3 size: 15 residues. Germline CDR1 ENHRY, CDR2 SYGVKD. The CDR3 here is CAISAGESPYNEQFF. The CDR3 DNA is TGTGCCATCAGTGCCGGGGAAAGCCCCTACAATGAGCAGTTCTTC.

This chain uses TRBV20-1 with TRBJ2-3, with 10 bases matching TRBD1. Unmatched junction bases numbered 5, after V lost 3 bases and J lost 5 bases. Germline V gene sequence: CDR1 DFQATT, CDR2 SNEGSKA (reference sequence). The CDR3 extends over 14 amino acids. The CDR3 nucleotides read TGCAGTGCTAGGGAAGACAGGGGGCTAGATACGCAGTATTTT. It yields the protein CSAREDRGLDTQYF.

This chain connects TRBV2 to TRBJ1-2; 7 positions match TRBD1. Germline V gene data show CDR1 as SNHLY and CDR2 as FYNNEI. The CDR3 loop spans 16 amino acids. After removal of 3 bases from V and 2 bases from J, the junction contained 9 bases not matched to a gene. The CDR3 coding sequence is TGTGCCAGCAGTGACATACAGGGGACGGGGAACTATGGCTACACCTTC. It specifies CASSDIQGTGNYGYTF.

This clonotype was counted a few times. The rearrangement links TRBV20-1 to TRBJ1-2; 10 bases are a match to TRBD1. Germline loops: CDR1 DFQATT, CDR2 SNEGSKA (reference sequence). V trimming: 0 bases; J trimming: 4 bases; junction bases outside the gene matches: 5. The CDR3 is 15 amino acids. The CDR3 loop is CSARDRDRGRYGYTF. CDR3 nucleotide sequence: TGCAGTGCTAGAGATCGGGACAGGGGACGCTATGGCTACACCTTC.

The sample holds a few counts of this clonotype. The CDR3 DNA reads TGTGCCAGCAGCCTAGGAGTCAACGCGTTCTTC. Its protein is CASSLGVNAFF. The V and J genes are TRBV12-3 or TRBV12-4 and TRBJ2-1; D unresolved. V dropped 6 bases and J dropped 15 bases, with 15 bases sitting between them. The CDR3 covers 11 residues.

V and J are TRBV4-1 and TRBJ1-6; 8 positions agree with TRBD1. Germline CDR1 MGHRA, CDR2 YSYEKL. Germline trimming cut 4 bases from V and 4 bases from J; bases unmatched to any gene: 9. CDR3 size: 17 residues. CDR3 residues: CASSRPGGDRYNSPLHF. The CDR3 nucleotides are TGCGCCAGCAGCCGTCCAGGGGGGGACAGGTATAATTCACCCCTCCACTTT.

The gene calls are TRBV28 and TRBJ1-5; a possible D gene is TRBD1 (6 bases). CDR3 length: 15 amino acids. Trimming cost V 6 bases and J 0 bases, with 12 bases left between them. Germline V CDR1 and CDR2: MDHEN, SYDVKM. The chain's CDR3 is CASRTQGISNQPQHF. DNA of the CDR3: TGTGCCAGCAGAACTCAGGGGATTAGCAATCAGCCCCAGCATTTT.